A single sample gave rise to the 14 T cell receptor beta chains below, sequenced in a study of OX40 agonist ivuxolimab in advanced cancers. This table comes from immunoSEQ multiplex PCR, and its TCRdb copy is limited to in-frame clones, with some not included. Of fewer than 45,000 clones listed, less than 85% are singletons. Source: CD4+ or CD8+ T cells sorted from blood, taken in a trial of the OX40 agonist ivuxolimab. The origin of the receptors is an adult with an advanced solid tumor such as melanoma, head and neck, liver or kidney cancer.

The chain employs TRBV5-1 and TRBJ2-5; TRBD2 matches at 8 bases. V shed 0 bases, J shed 3 bases, and the junction held 7 bases outside the gene matches. CDR1 is SGHRS and CDR2 is YFSETQ in the germline V gene. This CDR3 has 16 amino acids. CDR3 sequence reads: CASSLASGGPEETQYF. CDR3 in DNA: TGCGCCAGCAGCTTGGCCTCGGGGGGGCCGGAAGAGACCCAGTACTTC.

The chain has TRBV5-8 and TRBJ1-1; 7 nucleotides line up with TRBD1. Germline V gene data show CDR1 as SGHTS and CDR2 as YDEGEE. The CDR3 covers 15 residues. V shed 4 bases and J 4 bases; nucleotides not matched to a gene: 10. CDR3 nucleotide sequence: TGTGCCAGCAGCCCGCGACAGGGTCTTAGCACTGAAGCTTTCTTT. This translates into CASSPRQGLSTEAFF.

This chain uses TRBV5-8 with TRBJ2-2; D not certain. This CDR3 contains 13 residues. Germline CDR1 reads SGHTS; CDR2 reads YDEGEE. V dropped 4 bases and J dropped 6 bases, with 10 bases sitting between them. The CDR3 DNA is TGTGCCAGCAGCCCGGGCCAGCCCGGGGAGCTGTTTTTT. Translation: CASSPGQPGELFF.

This chain links TRBV7-9 with TRBJ1-1; D not resolved. Trimming took 5 bases from V and 4 from J, leaving 11 bases between them. Per germline, CDR1 SEHNR and CDR2 FQNEAQ (reference sequence). This CDR3 has 13 residues. The CDR3 DNA is TGTGCCAGCAGCCTTGGTTTTTCCACTGAAGCTTTCTTT. Protein product: CASSLGFSTEAFF.

V and J are TRBV7-2 and TRBJ1-6; 7 bases line up with TRBD1. The CDR3 spans 14 residues. CDR1 SGHTA and CDR2 FQGNSA come from the germline V gene. V lost 5 bases and J lost 8; bases outside the gene matches: 6. CDR3 nucleotides: TGTGCCAGCAGCCCCCTCGACAGGGATTCACCCCTCCACTTT. Protein product: CASSPLDRDSPLHF.

This clone showed up just once. The rearrangement joins TRBV2 to TRBJ1-6; 8 bases are shared with TRBD1. V dropped 4 bases and J dropped 9; count of bases not matched to a gene: 8. CDR3 length: 15 residues. CDR1 SNHLY and CDR2 FYNNEI come from the germline V gene. CDR3 coding DNA: TGTGCCAGCAGTGGAGACAGGGGCACAGGTTCACCCCTCCACTTT. Amino acid sequence: CASSGDRGTGSPLHF.

The J gene is TRBJ2-5, the V gene TRBV27; 10 bases match TRBD2. The V gene's germline CDR1 is MNHEY and CDR2 SMNVEV (reference sequence). V gave up 6 bases and J gave up 8 bases; unmatched junction bases: 6. The CDR3 consists of 13 residues. CDR3 in amino acids: CASSFSSGGTQYF. The CDR3 region has the DNA TGTGCCAGCAGCTTCTCTAGCGGGGGTACCCAGTACTTC.

In its sample, this clone was seen once. This chain links TRBV27 with TRBJ1-6; D uncertain. Germline CDR1 is MNHEY and CDR2 is SMNVEV (reference sequence). V lost 3 bases to trimming and J lost 10 bases, with 13 bases between them. The CDR3 has 14 residues. The DNA of the CDR3 is TGTGCCAGCAGTTTTTTGGGCCCGGGGTCACCCCTCCACTTT. It encodes CASSFLGPGSPLHF.

The chain is built from TRBV7-9 and TRBJ2-2; no reliable D call. Looked up from germline, CDR1 is SEHNR and CDR2 is FQNEAQ (reference sequence). V was pared by 5 bases and J by 5 bases, with 9 bases between. CDR3 length: 13 amino acids. CDR3 coding DNA: TGTGCCAGCAGCGCAAGCTGGACCGGGGAGCTGTTTTTT. It yields the protein CASSASWTGELFF.

By sample share, this clone is medium-sized (0.01 to 0.1%). This chain connects TRBV11-3 to TRBJ2-7, with 7 bases fitting TRBD1. The CDR3 has 13 amino acids. Germline-derived CDR1 and CDR2 are SGHNT and YENEEA. The junction had 5 bases not matched to a gene; V was cut back by 3 bases and J by 6 bases. CDR3 DNA sequence: TGTGCCAGCAGCTTGAGGCCAGGGGGCGAGCAGTACGTC. Translating it yields CASSLRPGGEQYV.

In its sample, this clone was seen once. The chain joins TRBV18 to TRBJ2-5; TRBD2 aligns across 12 bases. Germline V gives CDR1 KGHSH, CDR2 LQKENI. V lost 3 bases, J lost 3 bases, and 2 bases stayed unmatched. The CDR3 has 15 residues. CDR3 sequence reads: CASSPTSGGKETQYF. The CDR3 DNA sequence: TGTGCCAGCTCACCGACTAGCGGGGGAAAAGAGACCCAGTACTTC.

This clone has a handful of counts. The gene calls are TRBV7-9 and TRBJ1-2, with D possibly TRBD1 on 5 matching bases. Deletions cut 3 bases from V and 0 bases from J, with 8 bases between. CDR1 and CDR2 (germline): SEHNR, FQNEAQ (reference sequence). The CDR3 consists of 14 residues. The CDR3 DNA sequence: TGTGCCAGCAGCTTGACAGCCACTAACTATGGCTACACCTTC. Protein: CASSLTATNYGYTF.

The chain recombines TRBV9 with TRBJ2-5; 8 positions agree with TRBD2. In germline, CDR1 is SGDLS, CDR2 YYNGEE. The CDR3 extends over 15 amino acids. V lost 0 bases and J lost 5; bases outside the gene matches: 6. This CDR3 is CASSVASGRTETQYF. The DNA of the CDR3 is TGTGCCAGCAGCGTAGCCAGCGGGAGAACCGAGACCCAGTACTTC.

This sequence joins TRBV27 and TRBJ1-1; D is unclear. Trimming removed 6 bases from V and 3 bases from J, with 17 bases in between. The CDR3 runs 15 residues. Germline V CDR1 and CDR2: MNHEY, SMNVEV (reference sequence). The CDR3 protein is CASRFSGTMDTEAFF. The CDR3 DNA follows: TGTGCCAGCAGATTTTCGGGAACTATGGACACTGAAGCTTTCTTT.